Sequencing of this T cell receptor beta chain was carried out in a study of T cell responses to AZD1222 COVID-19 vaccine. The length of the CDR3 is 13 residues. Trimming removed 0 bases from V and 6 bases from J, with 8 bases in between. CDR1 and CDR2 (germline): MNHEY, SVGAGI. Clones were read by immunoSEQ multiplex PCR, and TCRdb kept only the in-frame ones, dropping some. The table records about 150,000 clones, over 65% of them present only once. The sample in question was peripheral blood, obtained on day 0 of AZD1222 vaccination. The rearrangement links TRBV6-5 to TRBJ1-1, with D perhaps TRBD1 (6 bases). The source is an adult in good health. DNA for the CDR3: TGTGCCAGCAGTTACTCAGGGGGTTCTGAAGCTTTCTTT. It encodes CASSYSGGSEAFF.